This is a list of T cell receptor beta chains from one sample in a study of CD8 T cells in Susac syndrome. TCRdb reprocessed the immunoSEQ multiplex PCR reads with MiXCR, giving one entry per CDR3 protein. The sample has over 150,000 distinct CDR3 sequences, over 85% seen once; the top ten hold roughly 0.1%. The sequenced sample consisted of CD4+ T cells from PBMCs. The receptors here all came from a human donor with multiple sclerosis. Both conserved end residues are part of each CDR3. Each record gives: D gene, V gene, J gene, clone size, CDR3 DNA, CDR3 protein. D genes are given only for firm matches. Expanded clones get a size class; other rows say once, few or many, or leave the size out.

D: NA
V: TRBV29-1
J: TRBJ1-1
size: NA
DNA: TGCAGCGCCCCAGGTTCGGCTGAAGCTTTCTTT
CDR3: CSAPGSAEAFF

D: TRBD1
V: TRBV4-1
J: TRBJ1-1
size: NA
DNA: TGCGCCAGCAGCCGCGGGACAGGGCGCACTGAAGCTTTCTTT
CDR3: CASSRGTGRTEAFF

D: TRBD2
V: TRBV20-1
J: TRBJ2-1
size: NA
DNA: TGCAGTGCTAGGGGCGGGACTAGCGGTCAATCCTACAATGAGCAGTTCTTC
CDR3: CSARGGTSGQSYNEQFF

D: TRBD1
V: TRBV16
J: TRBJ1-3
size: NA
DNA: TGTGCCAGCAGACCAAGGGACAGCAGCTCTGGAAACACCATATATTTT
CDR3: CASRPRDSSSGNTIYF

D: TRBD2
V: TRBV12-3/TRBV12-4
J: TRBJ2-5
size: NA
DNA: TGTGCCAGCAGTGTTAGCGGGAGGGCGTACCAAGAGACCCAGTACTTC
CDR3: CASSVSGRAYQETQYF

D: TRBD2
V: TRBV20-1
J: TRBJ2-4
size: NA
DNA: TGCAGTGCTCGCCGACTAGCGGGAGGACTGGGCAAAAACATTCAGTACTTC
CDR3: CSARRLAGGLGKNIQYF

D: TRBD1
V: TRBV5-1
J: TRBJ1-1
size: once
DNA: TGCGCCAGCAGCTTACTGACAGGGGGCGAAGCTTTCTTT
CDR3: CASSLLTGGEAFF

D: TRBD2
V: TRBV7-2
J: TRBJ2-7
size: NA
DNA: TGTGCCAGCAGCTTAGGGGAGGGCCTCTACGAGCAGTACTTC
CDR3: CASSLGEGLYEQYF

D: NA
V: TRBV4-2
J: TRBJ1-2
size: NA
DNA: TGTGCCAGCAGCCAACCCGCCTTACAGGACTATGGCTACACCTTC
CDR3: CASSQPALQDYGYTF

D: NA
V: TRBV5-1
J: TRBJ2-3
size: NA
DNA: TGCGCCAGCAGCTTGGGGGGTAGTCGGCTAAGGAGCACAGATACGCAGTATTTT
CDR3: CASSLGGSRLRSTDTQYF

D: TRBD2
V: TRBV12-5
J: TRBJ2-3
size: NA
DNA: TGTGCTAGTGGTTTAACAGGCGGGAGGCGGCATACGCAGTATTTT
CDR3: CASGLTGGRRHTQYF

D: NA
V: TRBV7-2
J: TRBJ2-5
size: NA
DNA: TGTGCCAGCAGCTTCCGCCCGGGTAGAGGGCAAGAGACCCAGTACTTC
CDR3: CASSFRPGRGQETQYF

D: TRBD1
V: TRBV12-3/TRBV12-4
J: TRBJ1-2
size: NA
DNA: TGTGCCAGCAGTTGGGGACAGATCGGTGGCTACACCTTC
CDR3: CASSWGQIGGYTF

D: TRBD1
V: TRBV7-2
J: TRBJ2-7
size: once
DNA: TGTGCCAGCAGCTTATTAGCCGGGACAGGGTACGAGCAGTACTTC
CDR3: CASSLLAGTGYEQYF

D: TRBD1
V: TRBV28
J: TRBJ1-2
size: NA
DNA: TGTGCCAGCAGCATCACAGGGGGCGCGCATAATCTCTATGGCTACACCTTC
CDR3: CASSITGGAHNLYGYTF

D: NA
V: TRBV12-3/TRBV12-4
J: TRBJ1-2
size: NA
DNA: TGTGCCAGCAGTTTAGGACAAACCGACTATGGCTACACCTTC
CDR3: CASSLGQTDYGYTF

D: TRBD1
V: TRBV5-6
J: TRBJ2-7
size: NA
DNA: TGTGCCAGCGAGGGACAGGGGGCGCGCGAGCAGTACTTC
CDR3: CASEGQGAREQYF

D: NA
V: TRBV2
J: TRBJ1-4
size: NA
DNA: TGTGCCAGCAGTGGACGTGGGGAAAAACTGTTTTTT
CDR3: CASSGRGEKLFF

D: TRBD2
V: TRBV7-3
J: TRBJ2-1
size: NA
DNA: TGTGCCAGCAGCTCAGGACTAGCGGGAGCTGAGCAGTTCTTC
CDR3: CASSSGLAGAEQFF

D: NA
V: TRBV12-3/TRBV12-4
J: TRBJ1-4
size: NA
DNA: TGTGCCAGCAGTTCCTTAAATGAAAAACTGTTTTTT
CDR3: CASSSLNEKLFF

D: TRBD1
V: TRBV15
J: TRBJ1-1
size: once
DNA: TGTGCCACCAGCCCCCGGGACAGGGGCGCTGAAGCTTTCTTT
CDR3: CATSPRDRGAEAFF

D: TRBD2
V: TRBV9
J: TRBJ2-7
size: NA
DNA: TGTGCCAGCAGCGTAGCGGGGGGACTAGTTCAGACCGAGCAGTACTTC
CDR3: CASSVAGGLVQTEQYF

D: TRBD2
V: TRBV4-3
J: TRBJ2-7
size: NA
DNA: TGCGCCAGCAGCCAAGTCACAGCCCTAGCGGGGTACGAGCAGTACTTC
CDR3: CASSQVTALAGYEQYF

D: NA
V: TRBV3-1
J: TRBJ2-5
size: NA
DNA: TGTGCCAGCAGCCAAGAATCCCGCAGAGGGACCCAGTACTTC
CDR3: CASSQESRRGTQYF

D: TRBD1
V: TRBV5-1
J: TRBJ1-4
size: NA
DNA: TGCGCCAGCAGCTTGGGGACAGGTGTTGGGGAAAAACTGTTTTTT
CDR3: CASSLGTGVGEKLFF

D: TRBD2
V: TRBV12-3/TRBV12-4
J: TRBJ2-7
size: once
DNA: TGTGCCAGCAGCCACGGGACTAGCGGGACCTACGAGCAGTACTTC
CDR3: CASSHGTSGTYEQYF

D: NA
V: TRBV3-1
J: TRBJ1-4
size: once
DNA: TGTGCCAGCAGCCGAGGGGGTGAAAAACTGTTTTTT
CDR3: CASSRGGEKLFF

D: NA
V: TRBV20-1
J: TRBJ2-3
size: NA
DNA: TGCAGTGTAAAACAGGGGGGGGGTCGGGATACGCAGTATTTT
CDR3: CSVKQGGGRDTQYF

D: NA
V: TRBV28
J: TRBJ2-5
size: once
DNA: TGTGCCAGCAGTTTAGATAGGACCCACCAAGAGACCCAGTACTTC
CDR3: CASSLDRTHQETQYF

D: NA
V: TRBV5-1
J: TRBJ1-1
size: once
DNA: TGCGCCAGCAGCTCCCAGGGTTCCCACACTGAAGCTTTCTTT
CDR3: CASSSQGSHTEAFF

D: TRBD2
V: TRBV13
J: TRBJ2-7
size: NA
DNA: TGTGCCAGCAGCCGCGGGGGGGCGTCTACCTACGAGCAGTACTTC
CDR3: CASSRGGASTYEQYF

D: TRBD1
V: TRBV5-1
J: TRBJ2-5
size: NA
DNA: TGCGCCAGCACCCTCGGACCGACAGGGGGAGGTGAGACCCAGTACTTC
CDR3: CASTLGPTGGGETQYF

D: NA
V: TRBV7-2
J: TRBJ1-6
size: NA
DNA: TGTGCCAGCAGCTTAGCGCTTGGGGGGGAAGGGTCACCCCTCCACTTT
CDR3: CASSLALGGEGSPLHF

D: NA
V: TRBV12-3/TRBV12-4
J: TRBJ2-4
size: NA
DNA: TGTGCCAGCAACCCGACTTTAGCCAAAAACATTCAGTACTTC
CDR3: CASNPTLAKNIQYF

D: TRBD2
V: TRBV29-1
J: TRBJ2-1
size: NA
DNA: TGCAGCGCCCAACTGATGGGGGGGACCTACAATGAGCAGTTCTTC
CDR3: CSAQLMGGTYNEQFF

D: NA
V: TRBV20-1
J: TRBJ1-5
size: NA
DNA: TGCAGTGGCCAGGGAGATGGCAATCAGCCCCAGCATTTT
CDR3: CSGQGDGNQPQHF

D: NA
V: TRBV24-1
J: TRBJ1-5
size: once
DNA: TGTGCCACCAGTGGACCGTTGCTTAATCAGCCCCAGCATTTT
CDR3: CATSGPLLNQPQHF

D: NA
V: TRBV12-3/TRBV12-4
J: TRBJ2-2
size: NA
DNA: TGTGCCAGCAGTCTCCAATTTACCGGGGAGCTGTTTTTT
CDR3: CASSLQFTGELFF

D: TRBD2
V: TRBV4-2
J: TRBJ2-3
size: NA
DNA: TGTGCCAGCAGCCCCCCCGTGGGGGGGGGATGGGGTGATACGCAGTATTTT
CDR3: CASSPPVGGGWGDTQYF

D: NA
V: TRBV14
J: TRBJ1-6
size: once
DNA: TGTGCCAGCAGACAGGTGGATAATTCACCCCTCCACTTT
CDR3: CASRQVDNSPLHF

D: NA
V: TRBV3-1
J: TRBJ1-6
size: NA
DNA: TGTGCCAGCAGGGCCGGGGTTTATAATTCACCCCTCCACTTT
CDR3: CASRAGVYNSPLHF

D: NA
V: TRBV7-2
J: TRBJ2-2
size: NA
DNA: TGTGCCAGCAGCTTAGCGGGAGCCGCCGGGGAGCTGTTTTTT
CDR3: CASSLAGAAGELFF

D: NA
V: TRBV27
J: TRBJ2-7
size: NA
DNA: TGTGCCAGCAGGCTAAATATAGGAGGATCCTACGAGCAGTACTTC
CDR3: CASRLNIGGSYEQYF

D: TRBD1
V: TRBV6-5
J: TRBJ2-7
size: NA
DNA: TGTGCCAGCAGGGGACAGGGTGGTTTCGCCTACGAGCAGTACTTC
CDR3: CASRGQGGFAYEQYF

D: NA
V: TRBV13
J: TRBJ2-1
size: NA
DNA: TGTGCCAGCAGCTTATCAGGGAGAGGGAATGAGCAGTTCTTC
CDR3: CASSLSGRGNEQFF

D: NA
V: TRBV7-6
J: TRBJ1-2
size: NA
DNA: TGTGCCAGCAGCCCCGGTAATGGGAACTATGGCTACACCTTC
CDR3: CASSPGNGNYGYTF

D: TRBD1
V: TRBV12-3/TRBV12-4
J: TRBJ1-5
size: NA
DNA: TGTGCCAGCAGACCAAACCACAGGGGCGACAATCAGCCCCAGCATTTT
CDR3: CASRPNHRGDNQPQHF

D: NA
V: TRBV30
J: TRBJ2-3
size: NA
DNA: TGTGCCTGGACTAGCTTAGATACGCAGTATTTT
CDR3: CAWTSLDTQYF

D: NA
V: TRBV12-3/TRBV12-4
J: TRBJ1-5
size: NA
DNA: TGTGCCAGTCGACAGGCCAGCAATCAGCCCCAGCATTTT
CDR3: CASRQASNQPQHF

D: TRBD2
V: TRBV20-1
J: TRBJ2-1
size: NA
DNA: TGCAGTGTTGGGACTAGCGGGAGCGGTGAGCAGTTCTTC
CDR3: CSVGTSGSGEQFF

D: TRBD2
V: TRBV7-8
J: TRBJ2-2
size: NA
DNA: TGTGCCACCAGCGTGCGGGGGATCGGGGAGCTGTTTTTT
CDR3: CATSVRGIGELFF

D: TRBD2
V: TRBV6-5
J: TRBJ2-3
size: NA
DNA: TGTGCCAGCAGTTACTCGAACCAGGGGACTAGCGGGAGTTCAGATACGCAGTATTTT
CDR3: CASSYSNQGTSGSSDTQYF

D: TRBD2
V: TRBV20-1
J: TRBJ2-3
size: NA
DNA: TGCAGTGCTATAAGACTAGCGGGAGACACAGATACGCAGTATTTT
CDR3: CSAIRLAGDTDTQYF

D: TRBD1
V: TRBV20-1
J: TRBJ2-4
size: NA
DNA: TGCAGTGCTGTAAATCCGGGACAGACAAACATTCAGTACTTC
CDR3: CSAVNPGQTNIQYF

D: TRBD1
V: TRBV20-1
J: TRBJ2-7
size: NA
DNA: TGCAGTGCCCTCCGGGGGACAGGGTACGAGCAGTACTTC
CDR3: CSALRGTGYEQYF

D: NA
V: TRBV18
J: TRBJ1-1
size: NA
DNA: TGTGCCAGCTCAACCCGGACACTGGGGCCGAACACTGAAGCTTTCTTT
CDR3: CASSTRTLGPNTEAFF

D: TRBD1
V: TRBV2
J: TRBJ2-6
size: NA
DNA: TGTGCCAGCAGTTCGGGACAGGGACTTGGGGCCAACGTCCTGACTTTC
CDR3: CASSSGQGLGANVLTF

D: NA
V: TRBV30
J: TRBJ2-7
size: NA
DNA: TGTGCCTGGAGTGTACTTGATAGGGCCCGGGTCTCCTACGAGCAGTACTTC
CDR3: CAWSVLDRARVSYEQYF